These T cell receptor beta chains were read from a single sample in a study of post-analysis software for immune sequencing data. TCRdb re-derived calls from the PCR reads in MiXCR, one entry per CDR3 protein. The sample contains some 240,000 distinct CDR3 sequences, 36% of which appear only once. The sequencing sample was made of blood. The origin of the receptors is a girl aged 10 to 17 with multiple sclerosis. The CDR3 runs from the conserved cysteine through the conserved F or W. D genes are given only for firm matches. A row's size may be missing; if present it is once, few, many or a size class.

j_gene	d_gene	abundance	v_gene	CDR3aa	CDR3nt
TRBJ2-7	TRBD2	many	TRBV5-1	CASSSTSGGLEQYF	TGCGCCAGCAGCTCGACTAGCGGGGGGCTCGAGCAGTACTTC
TRBJ2-7	TRBD1	NA	TRBV5-6	CASSNSGQGAWEQYF	TGTGCCAGCAGCAATAGCGGACAGGGGGCGTGGGAGCAGTACTTC
TRBJ1-1	NA	many	TRBV29-1	CSVAQGGRTTEAFF	TGCAGCGTTGCCCAGGGAGGGAGGACCACTGAAGCTTTCTTT
TRBJ2-1	TRBD2	many	TRBV11-2	CASSSGPGRANNEQFF	TGTGCCAGCAGCTCCGGGCCGGGGAGGGCCAACAATGAGCAGTTCTTC
TRBJ1-4	NA	few	TRBV7-8	CASSLRRTNEKRFF	TGTGCCAGCAGCTTACGACGGACTAATGAAAAACGGTTTTTT
TRBJ2-3	TRBD2	NA	TRBV7-9	CASFDSGGLHTQYF	TGTGCCAGCTTTGATAGCGGGGGGCTCCATACGCAGTATTTT
TRBJ2-2	NA	NA	TRBV12-3/TRBV12-4	CASSLLFGELFF	TGTGCCAGCAGTTTACTTTTCGGGGAGCTGTTTTTT
TRBJ2-5	NA	NA	TRBV20-1	CSASLEMYQETQYF	TGCAGTGCTTCACTAGAGATGTACCAAGAGACCCAGTACTTC
TRBJ2-1	TRBD1	NA	TRBV5-1	CASSPGTGPANEQFF	TGCGCCAGCAGCCCTGGGACAGGGCCTGCTAATGAGCAGTTCTTC
TRBJ2-3	NA	few	TRBV15	CATSGAWGDTQYF	TGTGCCACCTCAGGGGCTTGGGGGGATACGCAGTATTTT
TRBJ1-4	NA	once	TRBV5-1	CASTQKPNEKLFF	TGCGCCAGCACCCAGAAACCCAATGAAAAACTGTTTTTT
TRBJ1-2	TRBD1	many	TRBV20-1	CSASPDRGLGGYTF	TGCAGTGCAAGCCCGGACAGGGGGCTTGGTGGCTACACCTTC
TRBJ2-7	TRBD1	NA	TRBV10-3	CAISESRGTGGSYEQYF	TGTGCCATCAGTGAGTCTCGGGGGACAGGGGGCTCCTACGAGCAGTACTTC
TRBJ2-3	TRBD2	many	TRBV5-1	CASSLEIGGRGRPTGTDTQYF	TGCGCCAGCAGCTTGGAGATAGGCGGGAGAGGTCGTCCGACCGGGACAGATACGCAGTATTTT
TRBJ1-5	NA	NA	TRBV15	CATSSPGNQPQHF	TGTGCCACCAGCAGCCCTGGGAATCAGCCCCAGCATTTT
TRBJ2-1	TRBD1	many	TRBV7-3	CASSSTGGSYNEQFF	TGTGCCAGCAGCTCGACAGGGGGCTCTTACAATGAGCAGTTCTTC
TRBJ1-1	NA	many	TRBV24-1	CATSDSGRSTEAFF	TGTGCCACCAGTGATTCGGGTCGATCCACTGAAGCTTTCTTT
TRBJ2-5	TRBD1	many	TRBV27	CASSFNGQGSKRTQYF	TGTGCCAGCAGTTTCAACGGACAGGGGTCCAAACGGACCCAGTACTTC
TRBJ2-1	TRBD2	many	TRBV7-8	CASSLVGTSGGLNEQFF	TGTGCCAGCAGCTTAGTAGGGACTAGCGGGGGGTTAAATGAGCAGTTCTTC
TRBJ1-5	NA	many	TRBV4-1	CASSQEMDPNQPQHF	TGCGCCAGCAGCCAAGAAATGGACCCCAATCAGCCCCAGCATTTT
TRBJ2-5	NA	few	TRBV5-1	CASSLAGPGRNEQYF	TGCGCCAGCAGCTTGGCTGGCCCGGGTCGCAATGAGCAGTACTTC
TRBJ2-1	TRBD2	NA	TRBV9	CASSTPASGANNEQFF	TGTGCCAGCAGCACTCCAGCTAGCGGGGCAAACAATGAGCAGTTCTTC
TRBJ2-1	TRBD2	NA	TRBV28	CASSSPGLAGGLWSEQFF	TGTGCCAGCAGTTCTCCGGGACTAGCGGGGGGCCTATGGAGTGAGCAGTTCTTC
TRBJ1-2	TRBD1	NA	TRBV20-1	CFMGAGGTYGYTF	TGCTTTATGGGGGCAGGGGGAACCTATGGCTACACCTTC
TRBJ2-1	NA	NA	TRBV10-3	CAISESNYNEQFF	TGTGCCATCAGTGAGTCGAACTACAATGAGCAGTTCTTC
TRBJ1-5	NA	NA	TRBV20-1	CSARDAGDQPQHF	TGCAGTGCTAGAGACGCAGGGGATCAGCCCCAGCATTTT
TRBJ1-5	NA	NA	TRBV19	CASNPGGNQPQHF	TGTGCCAGCAACCCAGGGGGCAATCAGCCCCAGCATTTT
TRBJ1-4	NA	NA	TRBV3-1	CASSQEEEKLFF	TGTGCCAGCAGCCAAGAGGAGGAAAAACTGTTTTTT
TRBJ2-5	NA	many	TRBV14	CASSQEYAGETQYF	TGTGCCAGCAGCCAAGAATATGCAGGAGAGACCCAGTACTTC
TRBJ2-1	TRBD1	many	TRBV6-5	CASSQQGGYNEQFF	TGTGCCAGCAGCCAACAGGGGGGATACAATGAGCAGTTCTTC
TRBJ1-4	NA	NA	TRBV6-6	CASTPAGLREKRFF	TGTGCCAGCACCCCGGCAGGGCTTCGTGAAAAACGGTTTTTT
TRBJ1-4	NA	many	TRBV6-6	CASRRTSEKLFF	TGTGCCAGCAGACGGACCTCGGAAAAACTGTTTTTT
TRBJ1-1	NA	many	TRBV7-9	CASSSSVEAFF	TGTGCCAGCAGCTCCTCCGTGGAAGCTTTCTTT
TRBJ2-1	NA	NA	TRBV11-2	CASSGHFYNEQFF	TGTGCCAGCAGCGGACACTTCTACAATGAGCAGTTCTTC
TRBJ1-1	NA	few	TRBV5-1	CASSLGSTENTEAFF	TGCGCCAGCAGCTTGGGGTCGACGGAGAACACTGAAGCTTTCTTT
TRBJ1-3	NA	NA	TRBV25-1	CASGDRNSGNTIYF	TGTGCCAGCGGAGACAGGAACTCTGGAAACACCATATATTTT
TRBJ2-1	NA	NA	TRBV15	CATSRAEANPYNEQFF	TGTGCCACCAGCAGAGCTGAAGCGAACCCCTACAATGAGCAGTTCTTC
TRBJ2-2	TRBD1	few	TRBV7-9	CASSPRQGYDPGELFF	TGTGCCAGCAGCCCCCGACAGGGTTATGATCCCGGGGAGCTGTTTTTT
TRBJ1-2	TRBD1	NA	TRBV5-1	CASSGGGGNYGYTF	TGCGCCAGCAGCGGAGGGGGCGGAAACTATGGCTACACCTTC
TRBJ2-3	TRBD1	NA	TRBV7-9	CASSPGQGISDTQYF	TGTGCCAGTAGTCCGGGACAGGGGATCTCAGATACGCAGTATTTT
TRBJ2-1	NA	many	TRBV29-1	CSVGTESADEQFF	TGCAGCGTTGGGACGGAAAGCGCCGATGAGCAGTTCTTC
TRBJ2-7	TRBD1	many	TRBV20-1	CSARGTGGRSSGNEQYF	TGCAGTGCTAGAGGGACAGGGGGAAGGTCATCGGGAAACGAGCAGTACTTC
TRBJ1-3	NA	NA	TRBV4-1	CASSQGGPTGASGNTIYF	TGCGCCAGCAGCCAAGGCGGACCGACAGGCGCCTCTGGAAACACCATATATTTT
TRBJ2-5	TRBD1	NA	TRBV2	CASSDPRDRGGETQYF	TGTGCCAGCTCAGACCCCCGGGACAGGGGCGGGGAGACCCAGTACTTC
TRBJ2-1	NA	NA	TRBV2	CASATGAPYNEQFF	TGTGCCAGCGCGACAGGTGCACCCTACAATGAGCAGTTCTTC
TRBJ2-7	NA	NA	TRBV15	CATSRGGSQEAQYF	TGTGCCACCAGCAGGGGTGGAAGTCAAGAGGCCCAGTACTTC
TRBJ2-7	NA	NA	TRBV20-1	CSYGASSGYEQYF	TGCAGCTACGGGGCCTCCTCGGGCTACGAGCAGTACTTC
TRBJ1-2	TRBD1	many	TRBV18	CASSPGQIYGYTF	TGTGCCAGCTCACCGGGACAGATCTATGGCTACACCTTC
TRBJ2-1	NA	NA	TRBV3-1	CASSQGIFGNEQFF	TGTGCCAGCAGCCAAGGAATTTTTGGGAATGAGCAGTTCTTC
TRBJ2-1	TRBD2	many	TRBV12-3/TRBV12-4	CASSPGTSGPGWGNEQFF	TGTGCCAGCAGTCCCGGGACTAGCGGCCCGGGATGGGGCAATGAGCAGTTCTTC
TRBJ2-3	TRBD2	many	TRBV7-2	CASSVGGGGSTDTQYF	TGTGCCAGCAGCGTCGGTGGGGGGGGTAGCACAGATACGCAGTATTTT
TRBJ2-7	NA	NA	TRBV6-1	CASSTRAEREQYF	TGTGCCAGCAGTACCAGGGCCGAGCGGGAGCAGTACTTC
TRBJ1-5	TRBD1	few	TRBV7-9	CASSRGTGNQPQHF	TGTGCCAGCAGCCGGGGGACAGGGAATCAGCCCCAGCATTTT